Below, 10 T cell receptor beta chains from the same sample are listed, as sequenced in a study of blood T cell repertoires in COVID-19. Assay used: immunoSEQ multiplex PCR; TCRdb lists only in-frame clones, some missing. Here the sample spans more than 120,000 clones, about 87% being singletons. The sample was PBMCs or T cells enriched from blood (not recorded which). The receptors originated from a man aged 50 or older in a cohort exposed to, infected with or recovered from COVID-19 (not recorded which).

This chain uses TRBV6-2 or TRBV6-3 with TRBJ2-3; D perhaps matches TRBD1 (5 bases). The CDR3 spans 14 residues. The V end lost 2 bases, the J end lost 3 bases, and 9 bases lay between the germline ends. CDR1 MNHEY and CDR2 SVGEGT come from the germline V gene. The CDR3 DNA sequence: TGTGCCAGCAGTTACAGGACACCGACAGATACGCAGTATTTT. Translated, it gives CASSYRTPTDTQYF.

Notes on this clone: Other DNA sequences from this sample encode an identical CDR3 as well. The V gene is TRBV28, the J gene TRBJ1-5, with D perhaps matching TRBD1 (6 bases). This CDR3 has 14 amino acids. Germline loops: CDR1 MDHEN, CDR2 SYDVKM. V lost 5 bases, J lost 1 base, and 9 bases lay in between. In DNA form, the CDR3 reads TGTGCCAGCAGTCGGGGGGGCAGCAATCAGCCCCAGCATTTT. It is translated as CASSRGGSNQPQHF.

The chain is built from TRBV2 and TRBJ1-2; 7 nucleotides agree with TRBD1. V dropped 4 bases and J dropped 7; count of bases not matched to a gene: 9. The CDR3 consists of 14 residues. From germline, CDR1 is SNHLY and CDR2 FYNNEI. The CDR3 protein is CASSGDSKAAGYTF. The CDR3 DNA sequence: TGTGCCAGCAGTGGGGACAGCAAAGCGGCTGGCTACACCTTC.

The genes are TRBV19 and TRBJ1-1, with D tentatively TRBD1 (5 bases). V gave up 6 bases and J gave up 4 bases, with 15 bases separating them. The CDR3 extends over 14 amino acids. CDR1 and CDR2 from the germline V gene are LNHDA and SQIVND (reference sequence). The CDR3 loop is CASSLGAGRTEAFF. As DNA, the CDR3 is TGTGCCAGTAGCCTCGGCGCAGGGCGCACTGAAGCTTTCTTT.

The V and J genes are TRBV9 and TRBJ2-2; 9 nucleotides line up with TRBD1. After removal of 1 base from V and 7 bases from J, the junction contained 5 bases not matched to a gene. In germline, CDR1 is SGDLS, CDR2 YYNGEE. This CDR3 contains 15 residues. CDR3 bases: TGTGCCAGCAGCGTATGGGACAGGGATGTCGGGGAGCTGTTTTTT. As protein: CASSVWDRDVGELFF.

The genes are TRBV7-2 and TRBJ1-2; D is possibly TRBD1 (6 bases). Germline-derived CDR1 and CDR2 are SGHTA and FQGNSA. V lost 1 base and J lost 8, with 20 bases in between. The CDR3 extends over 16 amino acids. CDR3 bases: TGTGCCAGCAGCTTAGGTGGACAGCTCATCGGACGGGGCTACACCTTC. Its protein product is CASSLGGQLIGRGYTF. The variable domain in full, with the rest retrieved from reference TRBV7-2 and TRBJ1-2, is GAGVSQSPSNKVTEKGKDVELRCDPISGHTALYWYRQSLGQGLEFLIYFQGNSAPDKSGLPSDRFSAERTGGSVSTLTIQRTQQEDSAVYLCASSLGGQLIGRGYTFGSGTRLTVV.

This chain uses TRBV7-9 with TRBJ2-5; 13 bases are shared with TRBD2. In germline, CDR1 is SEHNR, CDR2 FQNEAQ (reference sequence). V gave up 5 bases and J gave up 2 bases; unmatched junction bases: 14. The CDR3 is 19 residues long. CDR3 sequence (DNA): TGTGCCAGCAGCCCCACCCTCGGACTAGCGGGAGTAGGGCAAGAGACCCAGTACTTC. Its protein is CASSPTLGLAGVGQETQYF.

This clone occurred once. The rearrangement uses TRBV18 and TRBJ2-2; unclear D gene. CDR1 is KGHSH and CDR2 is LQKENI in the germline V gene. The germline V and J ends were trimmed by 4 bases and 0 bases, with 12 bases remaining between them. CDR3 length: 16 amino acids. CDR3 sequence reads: CASSRADLTNTGELFF. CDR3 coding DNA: TGTGCCAGCTCACGGGCTGACCTTACGAACACCGGGGAGCTGTTTTTT.

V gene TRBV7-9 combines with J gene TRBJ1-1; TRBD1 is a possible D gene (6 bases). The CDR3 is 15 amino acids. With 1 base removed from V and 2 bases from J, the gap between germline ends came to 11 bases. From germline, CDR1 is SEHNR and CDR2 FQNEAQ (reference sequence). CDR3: CASSLGGTRNTEAFF. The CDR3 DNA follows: TGTGCCAGCAGCTTAGGAGGGACAAGAAACACTGAAGCTTTCTTT.

CDR3 sequence reads: CASSQDGSGAYGYTF. Written as DNA, the CDR3 is TGCGCCAGCAGCCAAGATGGTTCTGGAGCCTATGGCTACACCTTC. V is TRBV4-3 and J is TRBJ1-2; D is unclear. The CDR3 length is 15 residues. Germline CDR1 is LGHNA and CDR2 is YSLEER. Trimming removed 0 bases at V and 4 bases at J, with 12 bases between.